The sequence of this T cell receptor beta chain was determined in a study of blood T cell repertoires in COVID-19. About the study: Donors in the United States, Italy and Spain gave samples during acute or convalescent COVID-19. From T cells, B-cell-depleted T cells, or PBMCs came the material, which was cDNA or gDNA.

Using immunoSEQ multiplex PCR, the repertoire was profiled, and TCRdb retains in-frame clones only, with some absent. The sample contains tens of thousands of clones, around 83% of which appear only once. A Seattle source enrolled patients during active infection and followed them longitudinally. The clonotype was recovered from a man aged 50 to 60 with COVID-19, enrolled during active disease. Sequencing was performed on peripheral blood.

This CDR3 reads CASSTRPPPGGKQYF. The CDR3 coding sequence is TGTGCCAGCAGCACCCGCCCCCCTCCTGGCGGCAAGCAGTATTTT. J is TRBJ2-3 and V is TRBV7-2, with unresolved D. V was pared by 5 bases and J by 11 bases, with 23 bases between. This CDR3 contains 15 residues. CDR1 is SGHTA and CDR2 is FQGNSA in the germline V gene.